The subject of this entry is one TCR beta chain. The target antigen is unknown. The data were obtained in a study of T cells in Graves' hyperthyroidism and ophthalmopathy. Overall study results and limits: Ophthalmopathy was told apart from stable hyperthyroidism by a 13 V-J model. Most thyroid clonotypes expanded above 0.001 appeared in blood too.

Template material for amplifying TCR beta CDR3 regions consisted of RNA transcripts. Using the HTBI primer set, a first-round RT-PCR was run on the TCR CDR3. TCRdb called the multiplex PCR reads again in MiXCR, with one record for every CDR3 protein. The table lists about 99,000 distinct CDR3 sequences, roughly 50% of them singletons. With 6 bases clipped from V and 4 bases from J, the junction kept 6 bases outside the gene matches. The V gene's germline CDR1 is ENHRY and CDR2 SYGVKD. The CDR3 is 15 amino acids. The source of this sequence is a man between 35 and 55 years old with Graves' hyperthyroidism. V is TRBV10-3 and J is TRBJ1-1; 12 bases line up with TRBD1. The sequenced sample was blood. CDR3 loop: CAISGTGGAGTEAFF. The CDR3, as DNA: TGTGCCATCAGCGGGACAGGGGGCGCCGGCACTGAAGCTTTCTTT.